This TCR beta chain is from a study of T cell changes during pregnancy in multiple sclerosis. Libraries were prepared by immunoSEQ multiplex PCR; TCRdb keeps only in-frame clonotypes and omits some of them. Here the sample spans roughly 38,000 clones, 92% being singletons. Trimming removed 4 bases from V and 6 bases from J, with 16 bases in between. The CDR3 is made up of 14 amino acids. Germline V gene sequence: CDR1 SGHTS, CDR2 YDEGEE. This rearrangement joins TRBV5-8 to TRBJ1-2; maybe TRBD1 (5 bases). Source: CD8+ T cells from peripheral blood mononuclear cells, taken before pregnancy. This TCR came from a female donor with multiple sclerosis, enrolled in a pregnancy study. CDR3 nucleotide sequence: TGTGCCAGCAGCCCCGAAGGCAGGGAACATGGCTACACCTTC. Translated: CASSPEGREHGYTF.